The following is a T cell receptor (beta chain) sequence with its context. Authors' data handling: Reference gene primer amplification in the assay estimated nucleated cell counts. Sequencing used immunoSEQ multiplex PCR; TCRdb keeps in-frame clones, though not all of them. That table supplies the V and J calls and clone size; D and trimming were determined from the DNA. The data hold about 200,000 clones, with more than 70% observed a single time. This sample was included in a study of blood T cell repertoires in COVID-19. Study details: Some COVID-19 samples were acute and others convalescent; all came from the United States, Italy and Spain. Sources were T cells, B-cell-depleted T cells, or PBMCs; the material itself was cDNA or gDNA.

The CDR3 extends over 19 amino acids. V was clipped by 0 bases and J by 4 bases, with 21 bases between them. CDR1 is LGHDT, CDR2 YNNKEL, per germline (reference sequence). Sequencing input: peripheral blood. This chain uses TRBV3-1 (or the pseudogene TRBV3-2) with TRBJ2-2, with D perhaps TRBD2 (6 bases). The TCR originated in a man aged 18 to 35 with active or convalescent COVID-19. The CDR3 loop is CASSQDGKVGLWGTGELFF. CDR3 DNA: TGTGCCAGCAGCCAAGATGGTAAGGTCGGACTATGGGGCACCGGGGAGCTGTTTTTT.